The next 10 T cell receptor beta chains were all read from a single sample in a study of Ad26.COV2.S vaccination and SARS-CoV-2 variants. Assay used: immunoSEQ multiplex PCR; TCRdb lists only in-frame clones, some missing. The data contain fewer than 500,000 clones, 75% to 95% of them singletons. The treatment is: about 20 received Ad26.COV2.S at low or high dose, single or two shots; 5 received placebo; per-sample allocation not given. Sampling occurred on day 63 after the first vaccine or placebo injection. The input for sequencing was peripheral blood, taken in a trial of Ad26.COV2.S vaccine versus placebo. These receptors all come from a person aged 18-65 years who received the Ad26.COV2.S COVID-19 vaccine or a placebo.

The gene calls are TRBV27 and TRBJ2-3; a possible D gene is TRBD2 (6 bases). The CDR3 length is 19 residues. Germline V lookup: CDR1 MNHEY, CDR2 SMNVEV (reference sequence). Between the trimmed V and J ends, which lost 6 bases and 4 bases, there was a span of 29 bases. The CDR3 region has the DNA TGTGCCAGCAGAACATGGGGACTTCCGCACCTAAACGCACCAGATACGCAGTATTTT. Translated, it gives CASRTWGLPHLNAPDTQYF.

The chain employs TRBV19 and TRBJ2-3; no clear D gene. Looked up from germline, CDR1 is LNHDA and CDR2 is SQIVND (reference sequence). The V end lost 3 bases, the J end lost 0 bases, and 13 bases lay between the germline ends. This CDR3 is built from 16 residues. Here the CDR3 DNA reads TGTGCCAGTAGTATGATTGGCTATCCTAGCACAGATACGCAGTATTTT. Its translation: CASSMIGYPSTDTQYF.

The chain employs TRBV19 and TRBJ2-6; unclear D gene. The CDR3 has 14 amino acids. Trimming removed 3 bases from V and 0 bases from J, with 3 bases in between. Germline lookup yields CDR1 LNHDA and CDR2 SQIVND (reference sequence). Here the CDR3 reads CASSIGSGANVLTF. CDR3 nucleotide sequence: TGTGCCAGTAGTATCGGCTCTGGGGCCAACGTCCTGACTTTC.

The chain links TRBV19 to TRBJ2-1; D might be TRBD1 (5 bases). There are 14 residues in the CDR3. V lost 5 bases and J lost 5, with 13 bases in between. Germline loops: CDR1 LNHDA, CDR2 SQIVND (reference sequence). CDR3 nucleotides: TGTGCCAGTAGTCCCACAGGCCTTAACAATGAGCAGTTCTTC. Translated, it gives CASSPTGLNNEQFF.

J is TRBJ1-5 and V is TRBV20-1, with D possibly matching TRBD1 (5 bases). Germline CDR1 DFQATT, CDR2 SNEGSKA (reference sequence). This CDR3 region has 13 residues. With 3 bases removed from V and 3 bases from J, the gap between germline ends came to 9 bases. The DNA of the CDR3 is TGCAGTGCTAGTCGGGGGTTCAATCAGCCCCAGCATTTT. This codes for CSASRGFNQPQHF.

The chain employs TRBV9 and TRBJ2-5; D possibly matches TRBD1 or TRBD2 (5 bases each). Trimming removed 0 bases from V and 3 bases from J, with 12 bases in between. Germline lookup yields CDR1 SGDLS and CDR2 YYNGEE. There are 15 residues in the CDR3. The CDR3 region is CASSVAGTTKETQYF. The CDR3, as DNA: TGTGCCAGCAGCGTAGCCGGGACGACGAAAGAGACCCAGTACTTC.

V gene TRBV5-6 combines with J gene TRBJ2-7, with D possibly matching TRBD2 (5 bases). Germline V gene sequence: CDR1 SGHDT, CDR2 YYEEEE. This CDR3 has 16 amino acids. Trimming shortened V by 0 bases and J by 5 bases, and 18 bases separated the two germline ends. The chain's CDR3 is CASSLDSVPSVDEQYF. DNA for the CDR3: TGTGCCAGCAGCTTGGATAGCGTACCGTCAGTGGACGAGCAGTACTTC.

The CDR3 sequence is CASSARGTNTEAFF. The CDR3 region has the DNA TGTGCCAGCAGCGCCAGGGGTACGAACACTGAAGCTTTCTTT. This chain uses TRBV7-9 with TRBJ1-1; D might be TRBD1 (6 bases). Germline lookup yields CDR1 SEHNR and CDR2 FQNEAQ (reference sequence). The CDR3 runs to 14 residues. V was shortened by 5 bases and J by 1 base, with 11 bases between the two germline ends.

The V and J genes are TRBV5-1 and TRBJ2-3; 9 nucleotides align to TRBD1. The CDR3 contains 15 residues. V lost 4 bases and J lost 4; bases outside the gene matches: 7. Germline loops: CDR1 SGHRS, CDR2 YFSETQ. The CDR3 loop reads CASSTRTGEADTQYF. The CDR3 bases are TGCGCCAGCAGCACACGGACAGGGGAAGCAGATACGCAGTATTTT.

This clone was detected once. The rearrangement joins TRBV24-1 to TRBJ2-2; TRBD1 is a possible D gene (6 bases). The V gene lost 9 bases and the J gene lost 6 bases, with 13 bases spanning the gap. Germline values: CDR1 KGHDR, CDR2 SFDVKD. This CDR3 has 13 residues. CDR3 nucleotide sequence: TGTGCCACCGCCAGGGGAGTGCCCGGGGAGCTGTTTTTT. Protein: CATARGVPGELFF.